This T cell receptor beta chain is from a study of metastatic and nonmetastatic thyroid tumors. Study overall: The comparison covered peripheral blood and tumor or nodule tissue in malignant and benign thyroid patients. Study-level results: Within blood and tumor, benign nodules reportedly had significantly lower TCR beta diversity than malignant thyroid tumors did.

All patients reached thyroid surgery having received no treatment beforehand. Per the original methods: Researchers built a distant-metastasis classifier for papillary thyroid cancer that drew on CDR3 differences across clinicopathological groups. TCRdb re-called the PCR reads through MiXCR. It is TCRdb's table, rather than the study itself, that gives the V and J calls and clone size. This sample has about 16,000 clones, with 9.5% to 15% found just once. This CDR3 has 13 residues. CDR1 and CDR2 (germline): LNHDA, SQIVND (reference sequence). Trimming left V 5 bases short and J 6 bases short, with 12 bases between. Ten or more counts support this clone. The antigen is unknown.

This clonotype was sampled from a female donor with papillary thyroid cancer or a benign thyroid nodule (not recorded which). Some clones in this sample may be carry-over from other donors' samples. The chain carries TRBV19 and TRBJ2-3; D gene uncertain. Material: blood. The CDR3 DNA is TGTGCCAGTAGTCAAGAAGTAGACGATACGCAGTATTTT. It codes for CASSQEVDDTQYF.